This T cell receptor (beta chain) was retrieved from a study of cytomegalovirus exposure and HLA in healthy donors. On the study more broadly: As an earlier analysis found, roughly 180 million T cells yielded fewer than 130 million unique TCR beta sequences. Inside one of the first data releases sat about 91 million unique TCRs taken from HLA-typed donors.

The PCR contained 60 Vbeta and 13 Jbeta primers. Profiled with immunoSEQ multiplex PCR; TCRdb holds only in-frame clones, not every one. The table has approximately 120,000 clones, over 65% seen once. This clone was seen only a few times. The antigen remains unidentified. From germline, CDR1 is LGHNA and CDR2 YSLEER. Trimming shortened V by 1 base and J by 5 bases, and 14 bases separated the two germline ends. The CDR3 has 16 residues. The study's findings and limits: Sequences of the TCR beta chain were said to predict the HLA-A and HLA-B alleles of most subjects accurately.

The chain recombines TRBV4-3 with TRBJ2-2; tentatively, D is TRBD2 (7 bases). Sample: PBMCs. The TCR sequence derives from a man aged 50 to 60 in good health and CMV-seronegative. The CDR3 bases are TGCGCCAGCAGCCAAGGATCCAGGGGAGGGACCGGGGAGCTGTTTTTT. This encodes CASSQGSRGGTGELFF.